This is a list of T cell receptor beta chains from one sample in a study of T cells in localized non-small cell lung cancer. TCRdb's copy holds only in-frame clones and misses some; the assay was immunoSEQ multiplex PCR. The sample records around 9,200 clones, just under 90% being singletons. This specimen was peripheral blood, taken before any cancer treatment. Source of these receptors: a female donor over 55 with stage II squamous cell lung carcinoma. The CDR3 runs from the conserved cysteine through the conserved F or W. The D gene is left open where the match is weak. Clone size is not always given. Where it is, it says once, few, many or a class for expanded clones.

>.|TRBJ2-7|TRBV5-6|.
TGTGCCAGCAGCTTAGATGGAGGAGAGTACTTC
CASSLDGGEYF
>.|TRBJ2-2|TRBV9|.
TGTGCCAGCAGCGTAGTGGGCGGGGAGCTGTTTTTT
CASSVVGGELFF
>once|TRBJ2-1|TRBV12-2|.
TGTGCAAGCCAAGGGGCCCACTCGCGAGGGGGTGAGCAGTTCTTC
CASQGAHSRGGEQFF
>.|TRBJ1-6|TRBV7-9|TRBD1
TGTGCCAGCAGCTTGGGGACAGATAATTCACCCCTCCACTTT
CASSLGTDNSPLHF
>.|TRBJ2-5|TRBV27|TRBD1
TGTGCCAGCAGTTTGGGGACAGGGGGCTTGGAGACCCAGTACTTC
CASSLGTGGLETQYF
>few|TRBJ2-3|TRBV2|.
TGTGCCAGCAGTGAATTTAGGTTGGGGATGATAGGTACGCAGTATTTT
CASSEFRLGMIGTQYF
>.|TRBJ1-5|TRBV7-2|.
TGTGCCAGCAGCTTAGCAGATTTAGGGCCCCGGCATAGCAATCAGCCCCAGCATTTT
CASSLADLGPRHSNQPQHF
>.|TRBJ2-5|TRBV6-1|.
TGTGCCAGCAGTGAAATGCCCGGGGGAGAGACCCAGTACTTC
CASSEMPGGETQYF
>.|TRBJ2-5|TRBV4-1|.
TGCGCCAGCAGCCAGAGACCATTCCAAGAGACCCAGTACTTC
CASSQRPFQETQYF
>.|TRBJ1-1|TRBV4-1|.
TGCGCCAGCATAGGCTCTGGGAGGGACACTGAAGCTTTCTTT
CASIGSGRDTEAFF
>.|TRBJ2-1|TRBV4-2|.
TGTGCCAGCAGCCAAGCGGGGTATGAGCAGTTCTTC
CASSQAGYEQFF
>.|TRBJ1-3|TRBV5-1|.
TGCGCCAGCAGCTTGAATTATGGCGGTGGAAACACCATATATTTT
CASSLNYGGGNTIYF
>.|TRBJ2-5|TRBV5-5|.
TGTGCCAGCAGCTTCTCCCTCAAACTAATACGGGCAGAGACCCAGTACTTC
CASSFSLKLIRAETQYF
>.|TRBJ1-5|TRBV6-5|TRBD1
TGTGCCAGCAGTCCCAGGACAGGCTATCAGCCCCAGCATTTT
CASSPRTGYQPQHF
>.|TRBJ2-2|TRBV11-2|.
TGTGCCAGCAGCTCGGACCGGGGCGGGGAGCTGTTTTTT
CASSSDRGGELFF
>.|TRBJ1-2|TRBV18|TRBD1
TGTGCCAGCTCACCAATAATTGGACAGGGCGAAGGCTACACCTTC
CASSPIIGQGEGYTF
>.|TRBJ1-4|TRBV19|.
TGTGCCAGTAGTCCCTTGGCTCAGAATGAAAAACTGTTTTTT
CASSPLAQNEKLFF
>.|TRBJ1-1|TRBV11-3|.
TGTGCCAGCAGCCGACAGCAGAACACTGAAGCTTTCTTT
CASSRQQNTEAFF
>.|TRBJ1-2|TRBV19|.
TGTGCCAGTCGGCGTGGGGACGGTGGCTACACCTTC
CASRRGDGGYTF
>.|TRBJ1-5|TRBV6-1|.
TGTGCCAGCAGTGAAAGCGGGATGGGCCATCGAGGCAATCAGCCCCAGCATTTT
CASSESGMGHRGNQPQHF
>once|TRBJ2-6|TRBV9|.
TGTGCCAGCAGCGTAGGTGGGGCCAACGTCCTGACTTTC
CASSVGGANVLTF
>.|TRBJ2-3|TRBV28|TRBD2
TGTGCCAGCAGCGCGACGGGGGGGCCGGTAGATACGCAGTATTTT
CASSATGGPVDTQYF
>once|TRBJ1-5|TRBV5-5|.
TGTGCCAGCAGCCTTATACTAGCGGACCAGCCCCAGCATTTT
CASSLILADQPQHF
>.|TRBJ1-4|TRBV28|TRBD1
TGTGCCAGCAGTTCCCCCGGGACAGGGAATGAAAAACTGTTTTTT
CASSSPGTGNEKLFF
>.|TRBJ2-7|TRBV6-4|TRBD1
TGTGCCAGCGGTGTATCGGGACAGGCCACCTCCTACGAGCAGTACTTC
CASGVSGQATSYEQYF
>.|TRBJ2-5|TRBV14|.
TGTGCCAGCAGCCAAGTATCCAGCGGAGGTCGAGAGACCCAGTACTTC
CASSQVSSGGRETQYF
>.|TRBJ1-2|TRBV2|.
TGTGCCAGCAGTGACCAGGTTGGGATCGGCTACACCTTC
CASSDQVGIGYTF
>.|TRBJ1-5|TRBV27|.
TGTGCCAGCAGTTTTCGGGGTCCGGGAAACCAGCCCCAGCATTTT
CASSFRGPGNQPQHF
>.|TRBJ2-1|TRBV19|TRBD1
TGTGCCAGTAGGGATGAAACCGGGACAGGGGGTCTTGAGACCTCTTACAATGAGCAGTTCTTC
CASRDETGTGGLETSYNEQFF
>once|TRBJ1-2|TRBV4-1|.
TGCGCCAGCAGCCGCCAAGGGAACGAAAGGTATGGCTACACCTTC
CASSRQGNERYGYTF
>once|TRBJ1-2|TRBV21-1|.
TGTGCCAGTTCCCTTACACGGGGGAGCAACTATGGCTACACCTTC
CASSLTRGSNYGYTF
>.|TRBJ1-1|TRBV20-1|.
TGCAGTGCTAGAGGGTCGAGAGCTTTCTTT
CSARGSRAFF
>.|TRBJ1-1|TRBV7-8|.
TGTGCCAGCAGCGTCAACCCGGGACTCGCTGCCACTGAAGCTTTCTTT
CASSVNPGLAATEAFF
>.|TRBJ1-1|TRBV2|.
TGTGCCAGCAGTATCGGTCTCACTGAAGCTTTCTTT
CASSIGLTEAFF
>.|TRBJ2-3|TRBV7-9|TRBD2
TGTGCCAGCAGCCCGACTAGCGGGTTGGCAGATACGCAGTATTTT
CASSPTSGLADTQYF
>.|TRBJ1-1|TRBV2|.
TGTGCCAGCACTCGGGCAGTCGTAACTGAAGCTTTCTTT
CASTRAVVTEAFF
>.|TRBJ2-1|TRBV7-6|.
TGTGCCAGCAGCTCTCAAGGGCGACTAGTGGTGGGCAATGAGCAGTTCTTC
CASSSQGRLVVGNEQFF
>.|TRBJ1-6|TRBV25-1|TRBD1
TGTGCCAGCAGTGAATGGGGGACAGGGGGCAGTTCACCCCTCCACTTT
CASSEWGTGGSSPLHF
>.|TRBJ2-4|TRBV5-6|.
TGTGCCAGCAGCCTTGGCCGGGGAACTGCCAAAAACATTCAGTACTTC
CASSLGRGTAKNIQYF
>.|TRBJ1-1|TRBV7-2|.
TGTGCCAGCAGCTCGTACACTGAAGCTTTCTTT
CASSSYTEAFF
>.|TRBJ1-1|TRBV29-1|.
TGCAGCGTTGATCGGGCGGGGAACACTGAAGCTTTCTTT
CSVDRAGNTEAFF
>.|TRBJ1-2|TRBV29-1|.
TGCAGCGTCAAAACAGACTATGGCTACACCTTC
CSVKTDYGYTF
>.|TRBJ1-1|TRBV7-9|TRBD1
TGTGCCAGCAGCCCCTCGACAGGGGTCATGAACACTGAAGCTTTCTTT
CASSPSTGVMNTEAFF
>.|TRBJ2-5|TRBV18|.
TGTGCCAGCTCACCCCAACAGGGATCGGGAGAGACCCAGTACTTC
CASSPQQGSGETQYF
>.|TRBJ1-6|TRBV30|TRBD1
TGTGCCTGGAGTCGAGGACAGGGTCGGGATTCACCCCTCCACTTT
CAWSRGQGRDSPLHF